Listed here are 16 T cell receptor beta chains from one sample, sequenced in a study of beta chain features in type 1 diabetes. Expressed TCRB transcripts were sequenced because the isolated RNA had all been reverse transcribed beforehand. This table comes from immunoSEQ multiplex PCR, and its TCRdb copy is limited to in-frame clones, with some not included. The sample contains 150,000 to 200,000 clones, approximately 62% of which appear only once. These receptors have no known antigen. Findings and caveats of the study: TCRB CDR3s were moderately but significantly shorter in Type 1 diabetes patients in all four CD4+ subsets.

Sequenced sample: naive CD4+ T cells from blood. Receptor source: a man in his thirties or forties with type 1 diabetes.

This clone was recorded a few times. J is TRBJ2-3 and V is TRBV29-1; possibly TRBD1 for D (5 bases). CDR3 length: 15 residues. Germline CDR1 and CDR2: SQVTM and ANQGSEA. The V and J ends lost 3 bases and 7 bases respectively, with 20 bases between them. The CDR3 region has the DNA TGCAGCGTTGAGGGGAAGGGGATCATCATGCATACGCAGTATTTT. Its protein product is CSVEGKGIIMHTQYF.

The J gene is TRBJ2-5, the V gene TRBV5-1; 9 bases line up with TRBD1. CDR3 length equals 16 residues. The junction had 13 bases not matched to a gene; V was cut back by 5 bases and J by 5 bases. In germline, CDR1 is SGHRS, CDR2 YFSETQ. The CDR3 DNA reads as TGCGCCAGCAGATTGACAGGGGGAACGACAGAGGAGACCCAGTACTTC. This encodes CASRLTGGTTEETQYF. The whole variable domain, remainder taken from reference TRBV5-1 and TRBJ2-5, is KAGVTQTPRYLIKTRGQQVTLSCSPISGHRSVSWYQQTPGQGLQFLFEYFSETQRNKGNFPGRFSGRQFSNSRSEMNVSTLELGDSALYLCASRLTGGTTEETQYFGPGTRLLVL.

This clone was detected only a few times. The rearrangement uses TRBV2 and TRBJ2-1; a possible D gene is TRBD1 (6 bases). CDR3 length: 15 amino acids. V was shortened by 8 bases and J by 0 bases, with 14 bases between the two germline ends. CDR1 and CDR2 from the germline V gene are SNHLY and FYNNEI. This chain's CDR3 is CASADRSISYNEQFF. The CDR3 DNA is TGTGCCAGCGCAGACAGGTCCATCTCCTACAATGAGCAGTTCTTC.

This rearrangement joins TRBV13 to TRBJ1-4; D uncertain. Trimming left V 4 bases short and J 0 bases short, with 15 bases between. Per germline, CDR1 PRHDT and CDR2 FYEKMQ (reference sequence). This CDR3 contains 17 residues. For the CDR3, the DNA is TGTGCCAGCAGCTACTCTACCCTAGATGCAACTAATGAAAAACTGTTTTTT. Protein product: CASSYSTLDATNEKLFF.

The gene calls are TRBV30 and TRBJ1-2; D not resolved. Trimming removed 0 bases at V and 9 bases at J, with 11 bases between. CDR3 length equals 12 residues. The germline gives CDR1 GTSNPN, CDR2 SVGIG (reference sequence). DNA of the CDR3: TGTGCCTGGAGTGTATTTTTCAGGAGCTACACCTTC. This gives the protein CAWSVFFRSYTF. The full variable domain, its missing parts supplied by reference TRBV30 and TRBJ1-2, is SQTIHQWPATLVQPVGSPLSLECTVEGTSNPNLYWYRQAAGRGLQLLFYSVGIGQISSEVPQNLSASRPQDRQFILSSKKLLLSDSGFYLCAWSVFFRSYTFGSGTRLTVV.

This clone was picked up a small number of times. The J gene is TRBJ2-6, the V gene TRBV10-3, with a possible D match to TRBD2 (7 bases). Germline loops: CDR1 ENHRY, CDR2 SYGVKD. CDR3 length: 17 amino acids. Trimming shortened V by 3 bases and J by 4 bases, and 16 bases separated the two germline ends. CDR3: CAISDSRGATGANVLTF. Written as DNA, the CDR3 is TGTGCCATCAGTGATTCCCGGGGGGCCACAGGGGCCAACGTCCTGACTTTC.

This clone was detected a few times. J is TRBJ2-7 and V is TRBV29-1, with no clear D. From germline, CDR1 is SQVTM and CDR2 ANQGSEA. The CDR3 consists of 11 residues. V shed 4 bases and J shed 2 bases, with 6 bases lying between them. CDR3 sequence: CSVVRAYEQYF. The DNA of the CDR3 is TGCAGCGTTGTCCGAGCCTACGAGCAGTACTTC.

This clone has a single count. This sequence joins TRBV18 and TRBJ2-7, with 10 bases lining up with TRBD1. The trim removed 6 bases at V and 4 bases at J, leaving 3 bases unmatched. The CDR3 sequence is 13 residues long. Looked up from germline, CDR1 is KGHSH and CDR2 is LQKENI. CDR3 protein: CASSQGQGYEQYF. DNA of the CDR3: TGTGCCAGCTCGCAGGGACAGGGGTACGAGCAGTACTTC.

The chain has TRBV14 and TRBJ2-3; D gene unclear. The CDR3 covers 12 residues. CDR1 is SGHDN, CDR2 FVKESK, per germline. V gave up 3 bases and J gave up 8 bases, with 9 bases separating them. CDR3 in amino acids: CASSQTQVTQYF. The CDR3 coding sequence is TGTGCCAGCAGCCAGACGCAGGTTACGCAGTATTTT.

This clone has just a few counts. The CDR3 bases are TGCAGCGTTGTTGGGGGCCGAAAAGAGACCCAGTACTTC. Residues: CSVVGGRKETQYF. V is TRBV29-1 and J is TRBJ2-5, with D maybe TRBD1 (6 bases). The CDR3 contains 13 residues. Per the germline V gene, CDR1 is SQVTM and CDR2 is ANQGSEA. V lost 4 bases to trimming and J lost 3 bases, with 12 bases between them.

V and J are TRBV5-1 and TRBJ2-3, with D possibly TRBD2 on 6 matching bases. The germline V and J ends were trimmed by 1 base and 9 bases, with 18 bases remaining between them. CDR1 and CDR2 from the germline V gene are SGHRS and YFSETQ. There are 15 residues in the CDR3. The CDR3 coding sequence is TGCGCCAGCAGCTTGATTGCGGGAAATACGGAGACGCAGTATTTT. Its translation is CASSLIAGNTETQYF. Based on the CDR3 plus reference TRBV5-1 and TRBJ2-3, the full variable domain is KAGVTQTPRYLIKTRGQQVTLSCSPISGHRSVSWYQQTPGQGLQFLFEYFSETQRNKGNFPGRFSGRQFSNSRSEMNVSTLELGDSALYLCASSLIAGNTETQYFGPGTRLTVL.

This clone was counted only a few times. The CDR3 sequence: CSVAVDRGHEQFF. The CDR3, as DNA: TGCAGCGTTGCCGTGGACAGGGGCCATGAGCAGTTCTTC. This chain joins TRBV29-1 and TRBJ2-1, with 9 bases identical to TRBD1. The CDR3 spans 13 residues. The germline V gene has CDR1 SQVTM and CDR2 ANQGSEA. Trimming took 4 bases from V and 8 from J; bases not matched to a gene: 6.

The chain combines TRBV9 with TRBJ1-2; unclear D gene. The CDR3 runs 12 residues. Germline V gene data show CDR1 as SGDLS and CDR2 as YYNGEE. With 4 bases removed from V and 8 bases from J, the gap between germline ends came to 12 bases. The chain's CDR3 is CASSPVLGGYTF. The CDR3, as DNA: TGTGCCAGCAGCCCCGTCTTGGGCGGCTACACCTTC. The whole variable domain, remainder taken from reference TRBV9 and TRBJ1-2, is DSGVTQTPKHLITATGQRVTLRCSPRSGDLSVYWYQQSLDQGLQFLIQYYNGEERAKGNILERFSAQQFPDLHSELNLSSLELGDSALYFCASSPVLGGYTFGSGTRLTVV.

This sequence joins TRBV25-1 and TRBJ1-6; D not resolved. Between the trimmed V and J ends, which lost 6 bases and 8 bases, there was a span of 14 bases. The CDR3 length is 14 residues. Per germline, CDR1 MGHDK and CDR2 SYGVNS. Here the CDR3 reads CASSLGHSDSPLHF. DNA for the CDR3: TGTGCCAGCAGCCTGGGTCACAGCGATTCACCCCTCCACTTT.

This chain uses TRBV7-9 with TRBJ2-7, with D perhaps TRBD1 (6 bases). Germline CDR1 is SEHNR and CDR2 is FQNEAQ (reference sequence). Trimming pared 5 bases from V and 7 bases from J, leaving 15 bases between. The CDR3 loop spans 13 amino acids. The CDR3 is CASSPRTAEEQYF. The CDR3 bases are TGTGCCAGCAGCCCTCGGACAGCGGAAGAGCAGTACTTC. Supplemented by reference TRBV7-9 and TRBJ2-7, the full variable domain reads DTGVSQNPRHKITKRGQNVTFRCDPISEHNRLYWYRQTLGQGPEFLTYFQNEAQLEKSRLLSDRFSAERPKGSFSTLEIQRTEQGDSAMYLCASSPRTAEEQYFGPGTRLTVT.

This clone was counted a few times. The chain combines TRBV5-1 with TRBJ2-1; 14 nucleotides match TRBD2. The CDR3 extends over 18 amino acids. J gave up 0 bases and V 1 base, and 3 bases lay outside the gene matches. Germline V lookup: CDR1 SGHRS, CDR2 YFSETQ. The CDR3 DNA is TGCGCCAGCAGCTTGCCGGGACTAGCGGGGGCCTCCTACAATGAGCAGTTCTTC. This gives the protein CASSLPGLAGASYNEQFF.